These 6 T cell receptor beta chains came from one sample sequenced in a study of T cells in Graves' hyperthyroidism and ophthalmopathy. RNA transcripts yielded amplified TCR beta CDR3 regions. First-round RT-PCR of the TCR CDR3 relied on the HTBI primer set. TCRdb reanalysed the multiplex PCR reads using MiXCR and keeps one entry per CDR3 protein. The data contain 490,000 or so distinct CDR3 sequences, over 35% of them seen just once; the ten biggest clones take up approximately 44%. The sample consisted of peripheral blood or thyroid tissue (not recorded which). All receptors derive from an adult woman with Graves' disease, either hyperthyroidism or ophthalmopathy (not recorded which).

This clonotype was counted once. The genes are TRBV20-1 and TRBJ2-2, with 8 bases fitting TRBD1. Unmatched junction bases numbered 5, after V lost 5 bases and J lost 6 bases. This CDR3 is 13 amino acids long. Germline CDR1 DFQATT, CDR2 SNEGSKA (reference sequence). The CDR3 region has the DNA TGCAGTGCTGCCCGGACAGGGTCCGGGGAGCTGTTTTTT. Protein: CSAARTGSGELFF.

This clonotype turned up a few times. The rearrangement joins TRBV7-9 to TRBJ1-1, with a possible D match to TRBD1 (5 bases). The V end was cut by 5 bases, the J end by 4 bases, with 14 bases between. Germline CDR1 is SEHNR and CDR2 is FQNEAQ (reference sequence). The CDR3 contains 14 residues. The CDR3 DNA follows: TGTGCCAGCAGCCCCTGGGGGGGGGGCACTGAAGCTTTCTTT. As protein: CASSPWGGGTEAFF.

The rearrangement links TRBV2 to TRBJ1-2; 10 nucleotides align to TRBD1. V shed 6 bases, J shed 7 bases, and the junction held 11 bases outside the gene matches. Looked up from germline, CDR1 is SNHLY and CDR2 is FYNNEI. There are 15 residues in the CDR3. This CDR3 reads CASSGGRQGASGYTF. The DNA for the CDR3 is TGTGCCAGCAGCGGGGGACGACAGGGGGCGAGTGGCTACACCTTC.

The V gene is TRBV10-3, the J gene TRBJ2-7, with TRBD1 matching over 8 bases. The V gene end was trimmed by 4 bases and the J gene end by 3 bases; junction bases not matched to a gene: 5. Germline CDR1 reads ENHRY; CDR2 reads SYGVKD. The CDR3 extends over 14 amino acids. The CDR3 reads CAISGRTGLYEQYF. CDR3 DNA sequence: TGTGCCATCAGTGGTAGGACAGGGCTCTACGAGCAGTACTTC.

With regard to this clonotype: A much larger clone differs from this one at a single base, so this may be a read error. The CDR3 nucleotides are TGTGCCAACAAGATTCGGGGTTCCGCTTCACCCCTCCACTTT. Its translation: CANKIRGSASPLHF. The chain uses TRBV3-1 and TRBJ1-6; no clear D. Per germline, CDR1 LGHDT and CDR2 YNNKEL (reference sequence). V gave up 10 bases and J gave up 9 bases, with 19 bases separating them. The CDR3 spans 14 residues.

V usage is TRBV19 and J usage is TRBJ2-5; D tentatively fits TRBD1 or TRBD2 (6 bases each). With 5 bases removed from V and 1 base from J, the gap between germline ends came to 8 bases. Germline CDR1 LNHDA, CDR2 SQIVND (reference sequence). The CDR3 length is 13 residues. CDR3 sequence (DNA): TGTGCCAGTAGTGGGGGGCGCCAAGAGACCCAGTACTTC. It specifies CASSGGRQETQYF.